Sequencing of this T cell receptor beta chain was carried out in a study of blood T cell repertoires in COVID-19. Turning to the study itself: There were acute and convalescent COVID-19 samples, and they came from the United States, Italy and Spain.

Repertoires were generated with immunoSEQ multiplex PCR, while TCRdb's copy carries only in-frame clones and drops some. The table records roughly 160,000 clones, roughly 80% of them present only once. V dropped 5 bases and J dropped 8; count of bases not matched to a gene: 13. From germline, CDR1 is SGHAT and CDR2 FQNNGV. CDR3 length: 18 amino acids. The receptor was derived from a woman between 40 and 50 years old with acute COVID-19. The sample was PBMCs or T cells enriched from blood (not recorded which). The chain is built from TRBV11-2 and TRBJ2-1; 15 bases are a match to TRBD2. CDR3 nucleotides: TGTGCCAGCAGCCAACCTCCGGGACTAGCGGGAGGTAGGTATGAGCAGTTCTTC. It encodes CASSQPPGLAGGRYEQFF.